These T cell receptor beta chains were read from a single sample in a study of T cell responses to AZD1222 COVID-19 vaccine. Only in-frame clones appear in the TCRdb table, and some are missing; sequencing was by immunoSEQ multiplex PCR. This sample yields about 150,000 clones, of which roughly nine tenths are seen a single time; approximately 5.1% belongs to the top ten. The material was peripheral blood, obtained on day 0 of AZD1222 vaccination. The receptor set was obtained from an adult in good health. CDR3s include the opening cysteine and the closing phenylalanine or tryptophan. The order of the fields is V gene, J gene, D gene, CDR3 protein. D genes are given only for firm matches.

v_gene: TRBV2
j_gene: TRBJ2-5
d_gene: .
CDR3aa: CASSSQGPGETQYF

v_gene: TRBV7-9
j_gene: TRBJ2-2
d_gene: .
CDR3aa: CASSLNPGEGTGELFF

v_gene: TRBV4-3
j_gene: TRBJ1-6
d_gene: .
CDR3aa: CASSQDRAGFKSSPLHF

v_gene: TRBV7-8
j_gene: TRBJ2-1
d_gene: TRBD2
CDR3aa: CASSRTSGYYEQFF

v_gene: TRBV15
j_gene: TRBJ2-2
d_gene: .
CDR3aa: CATSQTVGKELFF

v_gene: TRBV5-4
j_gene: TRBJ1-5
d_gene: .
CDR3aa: CASSLDSNQPQHF

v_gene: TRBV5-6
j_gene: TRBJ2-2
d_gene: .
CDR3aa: CASSFTRAGELFF

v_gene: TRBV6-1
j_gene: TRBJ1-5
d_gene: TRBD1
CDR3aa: CASSEAHGQGYQPQHF

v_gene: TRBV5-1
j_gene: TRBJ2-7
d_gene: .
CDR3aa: CASSLVRTGAPPYEQYF

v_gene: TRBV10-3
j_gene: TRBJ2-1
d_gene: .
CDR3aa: CAISETLEPYNEQFF

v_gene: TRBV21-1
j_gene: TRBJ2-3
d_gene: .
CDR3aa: CASSKDGGRYLMPQYF

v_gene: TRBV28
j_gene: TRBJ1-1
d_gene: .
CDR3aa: CASSLDRKAFF

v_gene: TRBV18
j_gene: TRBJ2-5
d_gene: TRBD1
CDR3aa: CASSPRTGTYETQYF

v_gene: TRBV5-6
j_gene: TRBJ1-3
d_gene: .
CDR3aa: CASSLTVSGNTIYF

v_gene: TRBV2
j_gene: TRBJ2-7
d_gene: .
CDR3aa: CASSHEGGNEQYF

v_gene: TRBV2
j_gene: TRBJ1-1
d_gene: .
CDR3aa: CASQTGQWNTEAFF

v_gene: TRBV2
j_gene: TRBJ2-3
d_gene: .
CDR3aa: CASSEDLGGGTQYF

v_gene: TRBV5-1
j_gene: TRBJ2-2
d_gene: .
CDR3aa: CASSTLGARVNTGELFF